This T cell receptor (beta chain) was sequenced in a study of blood T cell repertoires in COVID-19 (dated by TCRdb to about 2020). Some background on the complete study: Samples from collaborators originated in the United States, Italy and Spain and spanned both the acute and convalescent phases of COVID-19. The prospective study material was composed of cDNA or gDNA derived from T cells, B-cell-depleted T cells, or PBMCs. Deeply sampled blood TCRbeta repertoires from subjects exposed to, actively infected with, or recovered from COVID-19 were included in the dataset. The repertoires were made available in a free public database intended to serve as a resource for research on the immune response to SARS-CoV-2. The samples were drawn from the first 160 participants of the ongoing ImmuneRACE study and from some 1,300 subjects provided by 6 global collaborators. A de-identified subject ID, COVID-19 status, age in years and sex were almost always included in the sample metadata. Where HLA class I and class II types were available, the types were taken from metadata supplied by the sample provider, not from assay-based typing.

TCRbeta CDR3 regions were amplified from genomic DNA by means of the immunoSEQ Assay, a bias-controlled multiplex PCR. In the authors' own workflow: The number of nucleated cells in each sample was estimated by amplification of reference gene primers within the assay. To quantify the absolute abundance of each unique TCRbeta CDR3 rearrangement, sequence reads were collapsed and filtered. For each sample, productive Simpson clonality was calculated as the square root of Simpson's diversity index over productive rearrangements. TCRdb stores this immuneACCESS table with in-frame sequences only. Part of the clones is absent; in the studies checked, under half of the shortfall reflects unresolved V genes, and no reason is known for the rest. V and J calls and clone size are copied from that table; D and trimming were computed from the DNA. The sample table holds 500,000 or so clones, of which around 90% were seen once. The leading ten clones occupy roughly 0.72% of the sample.

The CDR3 contains 14 residues, cysteine and phenylalanine counted. Only the CDR3 portion is preserved as DNA: 42 bases, with reading frame beginning at the first base. The germline V and J ends show losses of 2 bases and 5 bases respectively, and no gene match explains 2 bases of the junction. As encoded in the germline V gene, CDR1 is SGHAT while CDR2 is FQNNGV. Enrolling through a virtual design, the prospective study's participants ranged in age from about 18 to 89 years and lived across 24 United States geographic areas. Cohort assignment in the prospective study relied on participant-reported clinical history from a screening survey and a study questionnaire. ImmuneRACE Cohort 3 recovered participants were defined by two consecutive negative NP/OP PCR tests, healthcare professional clearance, or symptom resolution. Mobile phlebotomists in the prospective study collected whole blood, serum and a nasopharyngeal or oropharyngeal swab from every participant. Participants in the prospective study had the option to provide additional blood draws and questionnaires over a roughly 2-month period. Blood samples from the prospective study were shipped frozen or at room temperature prior to DNA extraction.

What the research found in general, with its limitations: Clinical and demographic metadata were provided uncurated, with the amount varying by source and participant.

About this clone itself: The antigen it binds to is not known. Base qualities are not at hand, and no much larger clone is one base apart.

The sequenced sample was PBMCs or T cells enriched from blood (not recorded which). The chain employs TRBV11-2 and TRBJ2-1; TRBD2 fits 8 bases in the junction. This clonotype was sampled from a woman under 30 who had recovered from COVID-19. The bases are TGTGCCAGCAGCTTAAGCGGGGGCAACAATGAGCAGTTCTTC. The translation is CASSLSGGNNEQFF.